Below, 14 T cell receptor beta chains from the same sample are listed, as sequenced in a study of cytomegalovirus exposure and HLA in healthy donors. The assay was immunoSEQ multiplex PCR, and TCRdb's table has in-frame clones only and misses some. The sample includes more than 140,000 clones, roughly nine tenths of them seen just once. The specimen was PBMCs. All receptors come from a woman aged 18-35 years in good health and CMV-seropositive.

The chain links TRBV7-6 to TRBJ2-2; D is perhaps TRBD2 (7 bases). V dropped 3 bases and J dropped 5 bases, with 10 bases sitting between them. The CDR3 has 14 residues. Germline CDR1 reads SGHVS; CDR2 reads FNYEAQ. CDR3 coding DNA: TGTGCCAGCAGCTTGGAGGGGGGGACCGGGGAGCTGTTTTTT. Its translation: CASSLEGGTGELFF.

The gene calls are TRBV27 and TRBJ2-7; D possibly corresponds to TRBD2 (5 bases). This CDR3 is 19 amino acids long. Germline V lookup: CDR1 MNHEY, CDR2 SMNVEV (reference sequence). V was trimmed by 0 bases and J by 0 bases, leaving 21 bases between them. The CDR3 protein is CASSLSGPQGLRVSYEQYF. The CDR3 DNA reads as TGTGCCAGCAGTTTATCGGGCCCCCAAGGACTCCGAGTCTCCTACGAGCAGTACTTC.

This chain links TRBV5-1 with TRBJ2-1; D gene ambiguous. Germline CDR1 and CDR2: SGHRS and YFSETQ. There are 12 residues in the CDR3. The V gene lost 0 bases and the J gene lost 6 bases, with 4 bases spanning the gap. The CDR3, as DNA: TGCGCCAGCAGCTTGGAGAGCAATGAGCAGTTCTTC. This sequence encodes CASSLESNEQFF.

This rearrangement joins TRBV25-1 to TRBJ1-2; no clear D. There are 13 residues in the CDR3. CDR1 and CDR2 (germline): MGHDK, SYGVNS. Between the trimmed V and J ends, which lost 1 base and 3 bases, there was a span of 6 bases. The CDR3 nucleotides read TGTGCCAGCAGTGAATCTGCGTACTATGGCTACACCTTC. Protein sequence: CASSESAYYGYTF.

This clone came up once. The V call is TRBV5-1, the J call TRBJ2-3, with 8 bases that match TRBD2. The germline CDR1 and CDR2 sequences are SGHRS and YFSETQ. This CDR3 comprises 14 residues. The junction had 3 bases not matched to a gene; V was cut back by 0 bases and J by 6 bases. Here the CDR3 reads CASSLVERGDTQYF. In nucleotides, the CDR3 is TGCGCCAGCAGCTTGGTTGAGCGGGGGGATACGCAGTATTTT.

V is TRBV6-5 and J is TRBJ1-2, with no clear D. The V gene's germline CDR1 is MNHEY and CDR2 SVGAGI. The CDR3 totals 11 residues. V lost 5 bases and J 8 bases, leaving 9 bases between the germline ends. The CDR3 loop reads CASSAGNGYTF. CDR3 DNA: TGTGCCAGCAGTGCGGGTAACGGCTACACCTTC.

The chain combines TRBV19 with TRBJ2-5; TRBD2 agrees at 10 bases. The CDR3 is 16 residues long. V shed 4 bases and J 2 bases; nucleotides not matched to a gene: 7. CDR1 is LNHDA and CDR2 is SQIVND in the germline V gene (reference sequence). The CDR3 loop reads CASSTLAGELQETQYF. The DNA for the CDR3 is TGTGCCAGTAGTACGCTAGCGGGAGAGCTGCAAGAGACCCAGTACTTC.

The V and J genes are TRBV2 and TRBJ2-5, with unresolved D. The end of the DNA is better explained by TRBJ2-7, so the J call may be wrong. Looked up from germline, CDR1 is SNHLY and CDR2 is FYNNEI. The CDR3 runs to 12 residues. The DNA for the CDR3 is TGTGCCAGCAGTGACAGGCCCTACGAGCAGTACTTC. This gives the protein CASSDRPYEQYF.

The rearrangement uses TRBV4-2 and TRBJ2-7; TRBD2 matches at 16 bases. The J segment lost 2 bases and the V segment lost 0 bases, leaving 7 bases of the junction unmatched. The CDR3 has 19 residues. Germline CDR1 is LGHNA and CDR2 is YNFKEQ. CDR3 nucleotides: TGTGCCAGCAGCCAAGACGGGGGACTAGCGGGAGGGCCCACCTACGAGCAGTACTTC. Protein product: CASSQDGGLAGGPTYEQYF.

Written as DNA, the CDR3 is TGTGCCTGGAGCGAAGGCCTAGCGGTCGGGGAGCTGTTTTTT. Protein: CAWSEGLAVGELFF. This chain connects TRBV30 to TRBJ2-2; 7 bases are shared with TRBD2. The length of the CDR3 is 14 residues. V lost 3 bases and J lost 7; bases outside the gene matches: 8. Germline CDR1 is GTSNPN and CDR2 is SVGIG (reference sequence). Complete variable domain (other parts from reference TRBV30 and TRBJ2-2): SQTIHQWPATLVQPVGSPLSLECTVEGTSNPNLYWYRQAAGRGLQLLFYSVGIGQISSEVPQNLSASRPQDRQFILSSKKLLLSDSGFYLCAWSEGLAVGELFFGEGSRLTVL.

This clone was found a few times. DNA for the CDR3: TGTGCCTGGAGGACTCTGAACACTGAAGCTTTCTTT. Translating it yields CAWRTLNTEAFF. The V gene is TRBV30, the J gene TRBJ1-1; no firm D call. The germline V and J ends were trimmed by 3 bases and 0 bases, with 5 bases remaining between them. Germline V gives CDR1 GTSNPN, CDR2 SVGIG (reference sequence). This CDR3 contains 12 residues.

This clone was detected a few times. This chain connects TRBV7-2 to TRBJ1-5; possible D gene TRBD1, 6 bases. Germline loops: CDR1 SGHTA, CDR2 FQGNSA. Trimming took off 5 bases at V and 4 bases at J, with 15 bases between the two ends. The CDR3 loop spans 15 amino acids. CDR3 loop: CASSPGHLPNQPQHF. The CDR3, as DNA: TGTGCCAGCAGCCCGGGACACCTACCGAATCAGCCCCAGCATTTT.

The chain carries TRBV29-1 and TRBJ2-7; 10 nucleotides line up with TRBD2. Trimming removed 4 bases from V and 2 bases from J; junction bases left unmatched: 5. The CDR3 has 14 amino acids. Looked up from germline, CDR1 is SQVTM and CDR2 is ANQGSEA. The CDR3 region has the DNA TGCAGCGTTGGAGCTAGCGGGAGAGCCTACGAGCAGTACTTC. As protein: CSVGASGRAYEQYF.

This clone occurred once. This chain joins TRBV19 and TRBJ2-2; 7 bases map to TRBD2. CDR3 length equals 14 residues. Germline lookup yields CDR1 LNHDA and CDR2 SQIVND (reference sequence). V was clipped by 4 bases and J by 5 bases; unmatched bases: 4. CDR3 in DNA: TGTGCCAGTAGTAGCGGGAGAGGTACCGGGGAGCTGTTTTTT. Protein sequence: CASSSGRGTGELFF.